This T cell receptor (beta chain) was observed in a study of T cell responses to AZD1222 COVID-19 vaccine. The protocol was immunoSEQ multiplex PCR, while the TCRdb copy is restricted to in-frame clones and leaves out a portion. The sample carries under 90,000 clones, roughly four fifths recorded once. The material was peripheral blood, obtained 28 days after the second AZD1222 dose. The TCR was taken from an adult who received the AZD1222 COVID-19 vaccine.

CDR3 in amino acids: CAISEGPGELFF. The CDR3 DNA reads TGTGCCATCAGTGAGGGGCCCGGGGAGCTGTTTTTT. The V gene is TRBV10-3, the J gene TRBJ2-2; no clear D gene. The CDR3 has 12 amino acids. Germline lookup yields CDR1 ENHRY and CDR2 SYGVKD. The V end lost 2 bases, the J end lost 6 bases, and 4 bases lay between the germline ends.